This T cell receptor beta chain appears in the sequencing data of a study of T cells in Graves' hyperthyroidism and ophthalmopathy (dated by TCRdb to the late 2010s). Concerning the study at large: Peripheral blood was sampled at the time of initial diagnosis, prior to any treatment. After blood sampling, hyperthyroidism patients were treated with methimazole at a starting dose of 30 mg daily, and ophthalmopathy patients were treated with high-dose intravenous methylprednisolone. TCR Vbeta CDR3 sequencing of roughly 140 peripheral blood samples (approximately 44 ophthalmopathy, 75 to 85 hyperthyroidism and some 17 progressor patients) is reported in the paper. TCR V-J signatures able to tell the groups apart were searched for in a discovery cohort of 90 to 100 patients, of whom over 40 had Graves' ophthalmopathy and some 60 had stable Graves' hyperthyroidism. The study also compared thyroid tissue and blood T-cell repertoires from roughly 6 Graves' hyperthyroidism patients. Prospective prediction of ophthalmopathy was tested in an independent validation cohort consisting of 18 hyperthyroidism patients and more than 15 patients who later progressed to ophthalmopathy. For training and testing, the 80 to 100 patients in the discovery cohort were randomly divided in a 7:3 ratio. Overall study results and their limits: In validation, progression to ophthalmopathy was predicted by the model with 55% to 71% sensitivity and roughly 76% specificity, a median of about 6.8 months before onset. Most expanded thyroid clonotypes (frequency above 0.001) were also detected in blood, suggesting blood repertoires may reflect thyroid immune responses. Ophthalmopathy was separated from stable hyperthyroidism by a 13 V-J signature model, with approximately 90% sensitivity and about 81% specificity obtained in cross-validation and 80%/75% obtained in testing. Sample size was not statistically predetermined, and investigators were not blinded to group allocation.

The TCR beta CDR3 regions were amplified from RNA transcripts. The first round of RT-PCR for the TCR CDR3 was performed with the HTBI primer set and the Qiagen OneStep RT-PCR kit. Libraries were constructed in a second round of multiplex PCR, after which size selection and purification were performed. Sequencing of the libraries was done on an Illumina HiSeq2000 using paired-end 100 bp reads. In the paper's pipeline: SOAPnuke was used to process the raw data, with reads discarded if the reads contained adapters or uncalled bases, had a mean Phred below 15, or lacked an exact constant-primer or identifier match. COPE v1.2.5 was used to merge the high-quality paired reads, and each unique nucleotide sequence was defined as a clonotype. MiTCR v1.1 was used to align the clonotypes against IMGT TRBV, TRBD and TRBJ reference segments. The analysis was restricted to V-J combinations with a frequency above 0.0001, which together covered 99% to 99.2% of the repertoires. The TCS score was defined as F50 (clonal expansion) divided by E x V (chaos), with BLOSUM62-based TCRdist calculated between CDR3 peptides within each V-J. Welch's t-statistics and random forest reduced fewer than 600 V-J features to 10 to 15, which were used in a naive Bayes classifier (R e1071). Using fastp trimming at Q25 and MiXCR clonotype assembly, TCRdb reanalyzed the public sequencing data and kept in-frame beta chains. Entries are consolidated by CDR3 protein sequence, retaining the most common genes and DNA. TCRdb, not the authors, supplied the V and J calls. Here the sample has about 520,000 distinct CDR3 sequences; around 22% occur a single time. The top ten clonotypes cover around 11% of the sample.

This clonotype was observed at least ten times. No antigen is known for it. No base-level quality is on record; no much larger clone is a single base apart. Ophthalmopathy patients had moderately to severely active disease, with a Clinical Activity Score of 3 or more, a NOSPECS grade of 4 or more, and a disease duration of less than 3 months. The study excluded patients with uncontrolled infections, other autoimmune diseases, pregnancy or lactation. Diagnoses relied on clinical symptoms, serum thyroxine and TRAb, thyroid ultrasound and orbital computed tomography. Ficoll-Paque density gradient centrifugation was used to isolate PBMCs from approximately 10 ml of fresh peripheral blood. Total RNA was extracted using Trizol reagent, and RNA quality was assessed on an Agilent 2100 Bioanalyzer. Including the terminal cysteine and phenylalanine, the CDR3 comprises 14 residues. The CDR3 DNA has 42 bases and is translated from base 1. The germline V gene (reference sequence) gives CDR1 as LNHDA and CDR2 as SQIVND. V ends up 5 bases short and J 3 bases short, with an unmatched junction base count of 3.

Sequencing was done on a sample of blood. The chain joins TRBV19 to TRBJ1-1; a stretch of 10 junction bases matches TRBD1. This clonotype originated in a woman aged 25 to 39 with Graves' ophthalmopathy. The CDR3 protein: CASSSTGGYTEAFF. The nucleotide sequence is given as TGTGCCAGTAGTTCGACAGGGGGCTACACTGAAGCTTTCTTT. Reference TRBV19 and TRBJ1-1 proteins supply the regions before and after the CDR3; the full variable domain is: DGGITQSPKYLFRKEGQNVTLSCEQNLNHDAMYWYRQDPGQGLRLIYYSQIVNDFQKGDIAEGYSVSREKKESFPLTVTSAQKNPTAFYLCASSSTGGYTEAFFGQGTRLTVV.